The clone carrying this T cell receptor (beta chain) was seen many times. Its antigen is currently unknown. Graves' hyperthyroidism is called stable when ophthalmopathy does not progress within 18 months. Diagnosis rested on symptoms, serum thyroxine and TRAb, thyroid ultrasound, and orbital computed tomography. This sample was taken from a study of T cells in Graves' hyperthyroidism and ophthalmopathy. Study-wide findings and caveats: Most clonotypes expanded in the thyroid (above 0.001) were also present in blood. Before onset, by a median of around six months, the model predicted ophthalmopathy.

The TCR beta CDR3 regions underwent amplification using RNA transcripts as the source. The HTBI primer set served for first-round RT-PCR of the TCR CDR3. From the multiplex PCR reads, TCRdb called clonotypes with MiXCR, one entry per CDR3 protein. The sample includes 300,000 to 450,000 distinct CDR3 sequences, about 15% seen only once; the top ten take approximately 29%. Germline CDR1 SNHLY, CDR2 FYNNEI. The CDR3 consists of 16 residues. The junction had 11 bases not matched to a gene; V was cut back by 6 bases and J by 5 bases. The chain employs TRBV2 and TRBJ2-5; 11 nucleotides line up with TRBD2. This receptor was identified in a woman in her thirties with Graves' hyperthyroidism. The specimen was blood. The CDR3 sequence: CASRKGSGRVSETQYF. DNA of the CDR3: TGTGCCAGCAGGAAGGGTAGCGGGAGGGTCTCGGAGACCCAGTACTTC.